Following are 13 T cell receptor beta chains from one sample sequenced in a study of OX40 agonist ivuxolimab in advanced cancers. The method was immunoSEQ multiplex PCR; TCRdb's version includes in-frame clones alone and lacks a portion of them. The table has tens of thousands of clones, 90% to 95% seen once. The source material was CD4+ or CD8+ T cells sorted from blood, sampled in a trial of the OX40 agonist ivuxolimab. The origin of the receptors is an adult with an advanced solid tumor such as melanoma, head and neck, liver or kidney cancer.

This chain joins TRBV5-6 and TRBJ1-2; D unclear. Trimming pared 4 bases from V and 5 bases from J, leaving 15 bases between. Germline V CDR1 and CDR2: SGHDT, YYEEEE. The CDR3 consists of 14 residues. CDR3 sequence (DNA): TGTGCCAGCAGCCGAATCGCGAGTGGATATGGCTACACCTTC. It yields the protein CASSRIASGYGYTF.

This clone was detected only once. The chain employs TRBV5-8 and TRBJ2-6, with D perhaps assigned TRBD1 or TRBD2 (6 bases each). V lost 0 bases and J lost 4, with 11 bases in between. The CDR3 runs to 16 residues. From germline, CDR1 is SGHTS and CDR2 YDEGEE. CDR3 loop: CASSLAGAYGANVLTF. The CDR3 region has the DNA TGTGCCAGCAGCTTGGCGGGGGCGTACGGGGCCAACGTCCTGACTTTC. Using reference TRBV5-8 and TRBJ2-6 for the parts outside the CDR3, the full variable domain is EAGVTQSPTHLIKTRGQQATLRCSPISGHTSVYWYQQALGLGLQFLLWYDEGEERNRGNFPPRFSGRQFPNYSSELNVNALELEDSALYLCASSLAGAYGANVLTFGAGSRLTVL.

The rearrangement links TRBV28 to TRBJ2-3; TRBD2 agrees at 7 bases. Germline V gene data show CDR1 as MDHEN and CDR2 as SYDVKM. The CDR3 extends over 13 amino acids. V was clipped by 5 bases and J by 1 base; unmatched bases: 0. The CDR3 spells CASSAGGTDTQYF. CDR3 sequence (DNA): TGTGCCAGCAGTGCGGGGGGCACAGATACGCAGTATTTT.

CDR3 region: CASKFLSGRDLTSTDTQYF. CDR3 coding DNA: TGTGCCAGCAAGTTCCTGAGCGGGAGGGACCTCACTAGCACAGATACGCAGTATTTT. The rearrangement links TRBV27 to TRBJ2-3, with 10 nucleotides matching TRBD2. The CDR3 runs to 19 residues. Germline-derived CDR1 and CDR2 are MNHEY and SMNVEV (reference sequence). The junction had 16 bases not matched to a gene; V was cut back by 7 bases and J by 0 bases.

The rearrangement uses TRBV4-2 and TRBJ2-2; D unclear. There are 14 residues in the CDR3. The V gene's germline CDR1 is LGHNA and CDR2 YNFKEQ. V was cut by 0 bases and J by 3 bases, with 5 bases left in between. This chain's CDR3 is CASSQETYTGELFF. CDR3 nucleotide sequence: TGTGCCAGCAGCCAAGAGACCTACACCGGGGAGCTGTTTTTT.

The chain links TRBV5-1 to TRBJ2-3; TRBD2 matches 8 bases. Germline CDR1 reads SGHRS; CDR2 reads YFSETQ. Unmatched junction bases numbered 3, after V lost 3 bases and J lost 3 bases. The CDR3 runs 14 residues. This CDR3 reads CASSSGLATDTQYF. The DNA for the CDR3 is TGCGCCAGCAGCTCCGGACTAGCAACAGATACGCAGTATTTT.

The chain joins TRBV5-1 to TRBJ2-3, with D possibly being TRBD2 (6 bases). CDR1 is SGHRS and CDR2 is YFSETQ in the germline V gene. The CDR3 extends over 15 amino acids. V gave up 4 bases and J gave up 5 bases, with 17 bases separating them. CDR3 loop: CASSEDPRGKDTQYF. The DNA for the CDR3 is TGCGCCAGCAGCGAGGATCCCCGGGGGAAAGATACGCAGTATTTT.

The rearrangement links TRBV7-2 to TRBJ1-2, with D tentatively TRBD1 (5 bases). Germline V gives CDR1 SGHTA, CDR2 FQGNSA. V lost 5 bases, J lost 4 bases, and 20 bases lay in between. The CDR3 covers 16 residues. CDR3 loop: CASSLTPAGRGYGYTF. The CDR3 DNA follows: TGTGCCAGCAGCCTTACTCCCGCAGGGAGGGGCTATGGCTACACCTTC.

This clone was observed a handful of times. The chain carries TRBV18 and TRBJ2-3; D uncertain. The CDR3 totals 12 residues. CDR1 is KGHSH and CDR2 is LQKENI in the germline V gene. V was shortened by 2 bases and J by 4 bases, with 4 bases between the two germline ends. This CDR3 is CASSPEADTQYF. The CDR3 DNA reads TGTGCCAGCTCACCAGAGGCAGATACGCAGTATTTT.

This rearrangement joins TRBV5-8 to TRBJ1-6, with 8 bases that match TRBD1. The CDR3 runs to 15 residues. Germline CDR1 SGHTS, CDR2 YDEGEE. J was trimmed by 9 bases and V by 4 bases; bases with no gene match: 9. The CDR3 DNA reads TGTGCCAGCAGCCTCGGACAGGGCTCGTTTTCACCCCTCCACTTT. Amino acid sequence: CASSLGQGSFSPLHF.

The rearrangement links TRBV19 to TRBJ1-5; D is ambiguous. Trimming took off 7 bases at V and 0 bases at J, with 19 bases between the two ends. This CDR3 is built from 17 residues. Germline V gene data show CDR1 as LNHDA and CDR2 as SQIVND (reference sequence). CDR3 nucleotide sequence: TGTGCCAGTAAGCCCCGAGGCCTTATCTATAGCAATCAGCCCCAGCATTTT. Its translation: CASKPRGLIYSNQPQHF.

The chain joins TRBV7-3 to TRBJ2-1, with a tentative D call TRBD2 (6 bases). The CDR3 runs 14 residues. CDR1 and CDR2 (germline): SGHTA, FQGTGA. Trimming removed 5 bases from V and 5 bases from J, with 13 bases in between. CDR3 region: CASSPGSKDNEQFF. The CDR3 nucleotides read TGTGCCAGCAGCCCCGGGAGTAAGGACAATGAGCAGTTCTTC.

V usage is TRBV6-6 and J usage is TRBJ2-7; D not certain. Germline CDR1 reads MNHNY; CDR2 reads SVGAGI (reference sequence). Trimming cost V 1 base and J 6 bases, with 4 bases left between them. This CDR3 is 11 amino acids long. CDR3 sequence reads: CASSYFSEQYF. CDR3 coding DNA: TGTGCCAGCAGTTACTTTAGCGAGCAGTACTTC.